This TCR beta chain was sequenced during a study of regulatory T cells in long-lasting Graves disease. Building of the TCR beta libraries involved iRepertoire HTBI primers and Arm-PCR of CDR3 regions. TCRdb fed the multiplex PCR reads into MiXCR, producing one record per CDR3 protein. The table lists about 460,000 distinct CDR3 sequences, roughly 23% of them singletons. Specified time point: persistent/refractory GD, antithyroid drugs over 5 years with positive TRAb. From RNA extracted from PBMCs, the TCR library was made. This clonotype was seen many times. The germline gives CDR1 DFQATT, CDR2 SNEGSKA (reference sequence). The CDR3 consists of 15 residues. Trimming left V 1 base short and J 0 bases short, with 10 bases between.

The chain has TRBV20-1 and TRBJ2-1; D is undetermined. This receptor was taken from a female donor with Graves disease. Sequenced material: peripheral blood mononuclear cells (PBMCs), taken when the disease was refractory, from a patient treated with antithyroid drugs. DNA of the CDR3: TGCAGTGCTAGAGGTCCGCGAAGCTCCTACAATGAGCAGTTCTTC. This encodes CSARGPRSSYNEQFF.